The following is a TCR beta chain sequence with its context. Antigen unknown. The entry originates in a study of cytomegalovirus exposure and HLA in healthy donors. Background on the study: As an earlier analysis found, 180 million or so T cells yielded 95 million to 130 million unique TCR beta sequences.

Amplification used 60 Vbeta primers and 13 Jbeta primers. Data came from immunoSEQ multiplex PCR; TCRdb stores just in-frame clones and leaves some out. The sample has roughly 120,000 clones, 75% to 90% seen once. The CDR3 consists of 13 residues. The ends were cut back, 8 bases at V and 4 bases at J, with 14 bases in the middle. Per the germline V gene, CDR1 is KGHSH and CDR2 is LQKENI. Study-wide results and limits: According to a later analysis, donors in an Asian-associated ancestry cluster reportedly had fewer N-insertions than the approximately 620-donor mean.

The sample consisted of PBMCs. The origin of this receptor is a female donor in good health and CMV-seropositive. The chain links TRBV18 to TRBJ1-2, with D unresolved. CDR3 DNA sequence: TGTGCCAGCCAGGAGGCGTTGGGCTATGGCTACACCTTC. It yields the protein CASQEALGYGYTF. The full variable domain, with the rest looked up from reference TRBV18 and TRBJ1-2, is NAGVMQNPRHLVRRRGQEARLRCSPMKGHSHVYWYRQLPEEGLKFMVYLQKENIIDESGMPKERFSAEFPKEGPSILRIQQVVRGDSAAYFCASQEALGYGYTFGSGTRLTVV.